This T cell receptor (beta chain) was observed in a study of T cell responses to AZD1222 COVID-19 vaccine. Clones were sequenced by immunoSEQ multiplex PCR, and TCRdb holds only the in-frame ones, with some missing. The table lists more than 150,000 clones, approximately 91% of them singletons. Whole-study findings and limits: Donors were mostly white British, more females; clonal diversity possibly underestimated.

CDR1 is WNHNN, CDR2 SYGVQD, per germline (reference sequence). The length of the CDR3 is 13 residues. V lost 4 bases, J lost 1 base, and 6 bases lay in between. About this clone itself: Its specificity is unknown.

The sample consisted of peripheral blood, taken 28 days after the second AZD1222 dose. The clonotype originates from an adult who received the AZD1222 COVID-19 vaccine. The chain couples TRBV10-1 to TRBJ2-3, with D uncertain. The DNA for the CDR3 is TGCGCCAGCAGTGCCGGAGGCACAGATACGCAGTATTTT. Protein sequence: CASSAGGTDTQYF.